The sample holds a few counts of the clone carrying this T cell receptor beta chain. These data originate in a study of T cells in Graves' hyperthyroidism and ophthalmopathy. Germline V CDR1 and CDR2: ENHRY, SYGVKD. Trimming removed 10 bases from V and 3 bases from J; junction bases left unmatched: 23. The length of the CDR3 is 21 residues. No progression to ophthalmopathy during 18 months of follow-up defined stable disease. Amplification targeted TCR beta CDR3 regions from RNA transcripts. With the HTBI primer set, the TCR CDR3 went through a first round of RT-PCR. TCRdb processed the multiplex PCR reads anew with MiXCR; each CDR3 protein has one entry. The sample lists 540,000 or so distinct CDR3 sequences, 15% to 18% seen once, with around 7.8% in the top ten.

The gene calls are TRBV10-3 and TRBJ2-3, with TRBD2 identical over 15 bases. Sequencing was carried out using blood. This receptor was identified in a woman aged 30 to 39 with Graves' hyperthyroidism. Written as DNA, the CDR3 is TGTGCCACCGCCCAGCCCAGGTCCGGGACTAGCGGGAGGAGTGGTACAGATACGCAGTATTTT. Residues: CATAQPRSGTSGRSGTDTQYF.